These 27 T cell receptor beta chains share one sample of origin, sequenced in a study of human T cells and chemical hapten exposure. Sample time point: patch test 1, 2 weeks after DPC sensitization. Noted treatment: therapeutic diphenylcyclopropenone sensitization with weekly scalp DPC. TCRdb processed the RACE reads anew with MiXCR; each CDR3 protein has one entry. The profile covers around 120,000 distinct CDR3 sequences, with roughly 15% appearing a single time and approximately 0.92% taken by the ten largest. Sequenced material: whole blood, taken in connection with sensitization to the hapten diphenylcyclopropenone (DPC). Source of these receptors: a man aged 18 to 35 with alopecia areata. Some clones in this sample may be carry-over from other donors' samples.

Only a few counts were recorded for this clonotype. V and J are TRBV7-2 and TRBJ2-1, with 11 bases that match TRBD2. Germline V gives CDR1 SGHTA, CDR2 FQGNSA. V lost 4 bases to trimming and J lost 2 bases; unmatched junction nucleotides: 4. This CDR3 has 16 amino acids. This chain's CDR3 is CASSYTSGGTYNEQFF. The CDR3 nucleotides read TGTGCCAGCAGCTACACTAGCGGGGGAACCTACAATGAGCAGTTCTTC.

This clonotype was seen only a few times. The chain employs TRBV29-1 and TRBJ1-2, with unresolved D. V was shortened by 8 bases and J by 8 bases, with 15 bases between the two germline ends. CDR1 SQVTM and CDR2 ANQGSEA come from the germline V gene. The length of the CDR3 is 11 residues. The CDR3 loop reads CSTLLHGGYTF. The CDR3, as DNA: TGCAGCACCTTGCTTCACGGGGGCTACACCTTC.

This clonotype occurred a few times. This chain joins TRBV6-2 or TRBV6-3 and TRBJ1-3; D remains ambiguous. Trimming shortened V by 5 bases and J by 3 bases, and 17 bases separated the two germline ends. CDR1 is MNHEY, CDR2 SVGEGT, per germline. The CDR3 consists of 16 residues. CDR3 bases: TGTGCCAGCAGTAGATGGACCACCTCCGATGGAAACACCATATATTTT. It specifies CASSRWTTSDGNTIYF.

The J gene is TRBJ2-5, the V gene TRBV3-1; possible D gene TRBD2, 5 bases. Trimming cost V 0 bases and J 3 bases, with 5 bases left between them. The CDR3 contains 13 residues. Germline CDR1 and CDR2: LGHDT and YNNKEL (reference sequence). The CDR3 here is CASSQDGEETQYF. In DNA, the CDR3 is TGTGCCAGCAGCCAAGACGGGGAAGAGACCCAGTACTTC.

This rearrangement joins TRBV6-4 to TRBJ2-4; the D is unclear. The germline V gene has CDR1 MRHNA and CDR2 SNTAGT. CDR3 length: 16 amino acids. V was shortened by 4 bases and J by 0 bases, with 13 bases between the two germline ends. The CDR3 reads CASSVAGYLAKNIQYF. The CDR3 DNA sequence: TGTGCCAGCAGTGTGGCAGGTTACTTAGCCAAAAACATTCAGTACTTC.

The rearrangement joins TRBV28 to TRBJ2-5; D uncertain. Germline V gives CDR1 MDHEN, CDR2 SYDVKM. Between the trimmed V and J ends, which lost 2 bases and 4 bases, there was a span of 8 bases. The CDR3 consists of 13 residues. DNA of the CDR3: TGTGCCAGCAGTTTACTAGTAGGAGAGACCCAGTACTTC. Amino acids: CASSLLVGETQYF.

This clonotype was detected once. The genes are TRBV20-1 and TRBJ1-6; D is uncertain. The ends were cut back, 3 bases at V and 2 bases at J, with 8 bases in the middle. Germline V gene lookup returns CDR1 DFQATT and CDR2 SNEGSKA (reference sequence). The CDR3 contains 14 residues. The CDR3 nucleotides read TGCAGTGCTAGGAAGGGAACCTATAATTCACCCCTCCACTTT. Its protein product is CSARKGTYNSPLHF.

The V and J genes are TRBV4-1 and TRBJ2-1, with D tentatively TRBD1 (5 bases). CDR3 length: 17 amino acids. Per the germline V gene, CDR1 is MGHRA and CDR2 is YSYEKL. The V end lost 0 bases, the J end lost 4 bases, and 16 bases lay between the germline ends. CDR3 region: CASSQDGAGNLYNEQFF. The CDR3 DNA follows: TGCGCCAGCAGCCAAGATGGGGCCGGCAATTTGTACAATGAGCAGTTCTTC.

The chain couples TRBV29-1 to TRBJ1-2, with D unclear. This CDR3 has 14 residues. V dropped 1 base and J dropped 2 bases, with 11 bases sitting between them. The germline V gene encodes CDR1 SQVTM and CDR2 ANQGSEA. The CDR3 here is CSVEGGRSNYGYTF. The CDR3 DNA reads as TGCAGCGTTGAAGGAGGCAGATCCAACTATGGCTACACCTTC.

Only a few counts were recorded for this clonotype. The J gene is TRBJ2-7, the V gene TRBV10-1, with D unresolved. V was clipped by 6 bases and J by 6 bases, with 15 bases between them. The CDR3 covers 13 residues. CDR1 is WNHNN, CDR2 SYGVQD, per germline (reference sequence). CDR3 protein: CASSSLDKSEQYF. The CDR3 coding sequence is TGCGCCAGCAGCTCTCTAGATAAGTCCGAGCAGTACTTC.

This clonotype was seen only a few times. The chain carries TRBV3-1 and TRBJ1-1; 7 bases agree with TRBD1. The CDR3 has 15 residues. CDR1 and CDR2 (germline): LGHDT, YNNKEL (reference sequence). V lost 6 bases to trimming and J lost 2 bases; unmatched junction nucleotides: 9. In nucleotides, the CDR3 is TGTGCCAGCAGTCCCCCGGGACAGTTCAACACTGAAGCTTTCTTT. Translation: CASSPPGQFNTEAFF.

The chain uses TRBV12-3 or TRBV12-4 and TRBJ2-3; 7 nucleotides match TRBD1. The V segment lost 0 bases and the J segment 10 bases; nucleotides outside the gene matches: 4. There are 13 residues in the CDR3. The CDR3 spells CASSLAQGEPQYF. CDR3 in DNA: TGTGCCAGCAGTTTAGCGCAGGGGGAACCGCAGTATTTT.

This clonotype appeared many times. In DNA form, the CDR3 reads TGTGCCAGCAGCCCCCAGGGTGCGGGCAATCAGCCCCAGCATTTT. Translated: CASSPQGAGNQPQHF. The chain is built from TRBV5-5 and TRBJ1-5; perhaps TRBD1 as D (5 bases). Germline V gene sequence: CDR1 SGHKS, CDR2 YYEKEE (reference sequence). The V and J ends lost 4 bases and 2 bases respectively, with 13 bases between them. The CDR3 loop spans 15 amino acids.

The V and J genes are TRBV11-3 and TRBJ1-3; 7 bases are shared with TRBD1. Germline V gene lookup returns CDR1 SGHNT and CDR2 YENEEA. The junction had 4 bases not matched to a gene; V was cut back by 5 bases and J by 3 bases. The CDR3 runs 14 residues. The DNA of the CDR3 is TGTGCCAGCAGCCAGACAGGGCGTGGAAACACCATATATTTT. It is translated as CASSQTGRGNTIYF.

The chain has TRBV11-2 and TRBJ2-1; D is perhaps TRBD1 (6 bases). The V end lost 0 bases, the J end lost 4 bases, and 10 bases lay between the germline ends. CDR1 SGHAT and CDR2 FQNNGV come from the germline V gene. This CDR3 region has 15 residues. The CDR3 here is CASSLEARGYNEQFF. CDR3 bases: TGTGCCAGCAGCTTAGAGGCCAGGGGTTACAATGAGCAGTTCTTC. The whole variable domain, filled in from reference TRBV11-2 and TRBJ2-1, reads EAGVAQSPRYKIIEKRQSVAFWCNPISGHATLYWYQQILGQGPKLLIQFQNNGVVDDSQLPKDRFSAERLKGVDSTLKIQPAKLEDSAVYLCASSLEARGYNEQFFGPGTRLTVL.

This clonotype was counted many times. V is TRBV28 and J is TRBJ2-2; 9 nucleotides line up with TRBD1. This CDR3 region has 15 residues. The V and J ends lost 5 bases and 7 bases, in that order; junction bases with no gene match: 8. Germline V gene data show CDR1 as MDHEN and CDR2 as SYDVKM. The CDR3 coding sequence is TGTGCCAGCAGTCCCGCGGACAGGGGAGGCGGGGAGCTGTTTTTT. Translation: CASSPADRGGGELFF.

This clonotype has ten or more counts. This chain uses TRBV5-4 with TRBJ2-5; D is undetermined. The ends were cut back, 1 base at V and 5 bases at J, with 6 bases in the middle. The germline V gene has CDR1 SGHNT and CDR2 YYREEE (reference sequence). The CDR3 extends over 12 amino acids. DNA of the CDR3: TGTGCCAGCAGCTTGATTTCCGAGACCCAGTACTTC. Translated: CASSLISETQYF.

This clonotype has just a few counts. The rearrangement uses TRBV4-2 and TRBJ1-1; D is unclear. The V end was cut by 1 base, the J end by 1 base, with 10 bases between. Germline assignment: CDR1 LGHNA and CDR2 YNFKEQ. The CDR3 has 15 amino acids. The CDR3 is CASSQGLSGNTEAFF. The CDR3 DNA reads TGTGCCAGCAGCCAAGGACTCAGCGGGAACACTGAAGCTTTCTTT.

The chain is built from TRBV15 and TRBJ2-2; 11 nucleotides agree with TRBD2. CDR1 and CDR2 (germline): LNHNV, YYDKDF (reference sequence). With V trimmed by 5 bases and J by 0 bases, 8 bases remained unmatched. This CDR3 is built from 18 residues. CDR3 sequence: CATSARLAGRTNTGELFF. The CDR3 nucleotides read TGTGCCACCAGCGCTCGACTAGCGGGGAGGACGAACACCGGGGAGCTGTTTTTT.

This chain links TRBV3-1 with TRBJ2-5; no reliable D call. The CDR3 is 12 residues long. Germline V gene data show CDR1 as LGHDT and CDR2 as YNNKEL (reference sequence). Trimming took off 10 bases at V and 0 bases at J, with 9 bases between the two ends. This CDR3 reads CATQTDQETQYF. CDR3 nucleotides: TGTGCCACCCAGACGGACCAAGAGACCCAGTACTTC.

Only a few counts were recorded for this clonotype. The chain combines TRBV12-3 or TRBV12-4 with TRBJ2-5; TRBD1 matches at 7 bases. V shed 4 bases, J shed 1 base, and the junction held 3 bases outside the gene matches. The CDR3 consists of 14 residues. This CDR3 reads CASSSGTVQETQYF. CDR3 sequence (DNA): TGTGCCAGCAGTTCGGGGACAGTCCAAGAGACCCAGTACTTC.

The table lists this clonotype with many counts. The chain couples TRBV7-9 to TRBJ1-2; D uncertain. From germline, CDR1 is SEHNR and CDR2 FQNEAQ (reference sequence). The CDR3 has 12 amino acids. Trimming removed 5 bases from V and 8 bases from J, with 12 bases in between. The CDR3 reads CASSLSTRGYTF. As DNA, the CDR3 is TGTGCCAGCAGCCTGTCTACACGAGGCTACACCTTC.

There are many counts of this clonotype. V usage is TRBV21-1 and J usage is TRBJ1-2; the D call of TRBD1 is as the table states it, not checked on the DNA. TRBV21-1 is recorded as a pseudogene. The CDR3 runs to 16 residues. The CDR3 DNA reads as TGTGCCAGCAGCAAAGTGTTCCGGACAGGGGTTTATGGCTACACCTTC. Translating gives CASSKVFRTGVYGYTF.

The chain couples TRBV6-1 to TRBJ2-1; D call uncertain. There are 14 residues in the CDR3. Germline V CDR1 and CDR2: MNHNS, SASEGT. Trimming took off 8 bases at V and 7 bases at J, with 18 bases between the two ends. The chain's CDR3 is CASGLTSRANEQFF. The CDR3 bases are TGTGCCAGCGGGCTGACCTCCCGTGCAAATGAGCAGTTCTTC.

This chain uses TRBV7-2 with TRBJ1-5, with 10 bases identical to TRBD1. There are 15 residues in the CDR3. Germline V gene data show CDR1 as SGHTA and CDR2 as FQGNSA. V dropped 6 bases and J dropped 7; count of bases not matched to a gene: 9. The DNA of the CDR3 is TGTGCCAGCAGTCCAGAGGGGGACAGGGGACAGCCCCAGCATTTT. It codes for CASSPEGDRGQPQHF.

In this sample, this clonotype turned up a few times. The genes are TRBV7-9 and TRBJ1-5, with D unresolved. Germline CDR1 and CDR2: SEHNR and FQNEAQ (reference sequence). CDR3 length: 12 amino acids. The V end lost 1 base, the J end lost 12 bases, and 10 bases lay between the germline ends. The CDR3 spells CASSLEGRIQHF. The CDR3, as DNA: TGTGCCAGCAGCTTAGAAGGGAGGATCCAGCATTTT.

This clonotype was seen a handful of times. V and J are TRBV5-6 and TRBJ1-5; TRBD1 matches 7 bases. The CDR3 spans 15 residues. CDR1 is SGHDT and CDR2 is YYEEEE in the germline V gene. The trim removed 0 bases at V and 4 bases at J, leaving 4 bases unmatched. The CDR3 loop reads CASSLGTGQNQPQHF. In nucleotides, the CDR3 is TGTGCCAGCAGCTTGGGGACAGGACAGAATCAGCCCCAGCATTTT.